These 2 T cell receptor beta chains were sequenced from one sample in a study of blood T cell repertoires in COVID-19. TCRdb's table, derived via immunoSEQ multiplex PCR, lists solely in-frame clones and lacks some. The sample lists hundreds of thousands of clones, around 90% occurring once. The specimen sequenced was PBMCs or T cells enriched from blood (not recorded which). These receptors originate from a woman aged 45-65 years who had recovered from COVID-19.

This rearrangement joins TRBV2 to TRBJ2-5; TRBD1 matches at 8 bases. Germline lookup yields CDR1 SNHLY and CDR2 FYNNEI. This CDR3 has 13 amino acids. V shed 6 bases, J shed 4 bases, and the junction held 4 bases outside the gene matches. The CDR3 region is CASSSTGAETQYF. Here the CDR3 DNA reads TGTGCCAGCAGCTCGACAGGGGCAGAGACCCAGTACTTC.

J is TRBJ2-1 and V is TRBV7-3; 13 positions match TRBD2. Trimming removed 1 base from V and 9 bases from J; junction bases left unmatched: 9. Germline V lookup: CDR1 SGHTA, CDR2 FQGTGA. The CDR3 is 17 amino acids. The CDR3 loop is CASSLMPRTSGRIEQFF. CDR3 DNA sequence: TGTGCCAGCAGCTTAATGCCCAGGACTAGCGGGAGAATTGAGCAGTTCTTC.